This record looks at one T cell receptor (beta chain) sequence and its context. The antigen is not known. One end of the junction fails to match germline, which may point to a read error. The CDR3 covers 14 residues. CDR1 SSHAT and CDR2 FNYEAQ come from the germline V gene (reference sequence). The sample belongs to a study of shared clonotypes between healthy human individuals. Overall study findings and caveats: A handful of donors held about 5% of naive CD4 clonotypes in common. Relative to their counterparts shared across all four donors, non-shared clonotypes exhibited diminished generation probabilities.

Assay: immunoSEQ multiplex PCR; the TCRdb copy retains only in-frame clones and omits some. The repertoire includes about 1.4 million clones, roughly 96% of them detected once, and roughly 1.2% sits in the top ten. This rearrangement joins TRBV7-7 to TRBJ2-5; D is undetermined. The TCR was taken from a man in his thirties or forties in good health. Sequencing used naive CD4+ T cells sorted from blood. Subset reported: CD45RA+ positively selected. CDR3 amino acids: CASSPPLDQETQYF. The CDR3 nucleotides are TGTGCTAGCAGCCCCCCCCTTGATCAGGAGACCCAGTACTTC. The complete variable domain, with remaining parts taken from reference TRBV7-7 and TRBJ2-5, reads GAGVSQSPRYKVTKRGQDVTLRCDPISSHATLYWYQQALGQGPEFLTYFNYEAQPDKSGLPSDRFSAERPEGSISTLTIQRTEQRDSAMYRCASSPPLDQETQYFGPGTRLLVL.